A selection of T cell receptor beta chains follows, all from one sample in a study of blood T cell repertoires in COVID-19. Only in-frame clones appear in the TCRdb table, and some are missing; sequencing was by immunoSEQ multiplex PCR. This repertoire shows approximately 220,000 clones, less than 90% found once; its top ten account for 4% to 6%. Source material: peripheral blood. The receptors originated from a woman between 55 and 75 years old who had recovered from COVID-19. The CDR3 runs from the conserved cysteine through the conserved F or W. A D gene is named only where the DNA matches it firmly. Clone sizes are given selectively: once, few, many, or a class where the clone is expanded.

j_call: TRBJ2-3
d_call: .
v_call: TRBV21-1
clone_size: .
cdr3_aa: CASSSHDRVIADTQYF
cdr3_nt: TGTGCCAGCAGCTCTCACGACAGGGTCATTGCAGATACGCAGTATTTT

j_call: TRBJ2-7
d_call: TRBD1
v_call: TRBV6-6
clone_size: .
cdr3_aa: CASRWQGATYEQYF
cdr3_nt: TGTGCCAGCAGATGGCAGGGGGCTACCTACGAGCAGTACTTC

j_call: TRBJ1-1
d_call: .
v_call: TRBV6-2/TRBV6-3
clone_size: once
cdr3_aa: CASSVGSPGTEAFF
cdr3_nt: TGTGCCAGCAGTGTCGGGTCTCCGGGTACTGAAGCTTTCTTT

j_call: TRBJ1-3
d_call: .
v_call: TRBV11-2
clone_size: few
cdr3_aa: CASTRRGAGNTIYF
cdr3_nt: TGTGCCAGCACGCGACGGGGGGCGGGAAACACCATATATTTT

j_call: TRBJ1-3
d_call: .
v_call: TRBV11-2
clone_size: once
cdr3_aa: CASSFTDRNTIYF
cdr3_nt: TGTGCCAGCAGCTTTACAGATAGAAACACCATATATTTT

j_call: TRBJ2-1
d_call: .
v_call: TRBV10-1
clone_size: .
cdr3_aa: CAIPAYPAAGAGNEQFF
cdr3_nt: TGCGCCATCCCGGCCTACCCTGCGGCGGGGGCAGGGAATGAGCAGTTCTTC

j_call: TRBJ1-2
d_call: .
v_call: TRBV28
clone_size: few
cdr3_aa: CASSPDSRGYTF
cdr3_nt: TGTGCCAGCAGTCCTGACAGTCGTGGCTACACCTTC

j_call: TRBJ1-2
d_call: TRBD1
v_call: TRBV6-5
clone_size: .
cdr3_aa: CASREGQGDGYTF
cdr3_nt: TGTGCCAGCAGGGAGGGACAGGGTGACGGCTACACCTTC

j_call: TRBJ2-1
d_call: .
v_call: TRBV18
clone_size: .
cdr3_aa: CASSPSQGMASYNEQFF
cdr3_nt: TGTGCCAGCTCACCTTCGCAGGGAATGGCATCCTACAATGAGCAGTTCTTC

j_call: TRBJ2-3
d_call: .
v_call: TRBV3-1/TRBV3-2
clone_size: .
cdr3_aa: CASGLRGTQYF
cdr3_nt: TGTGCCAGCGGACTAAGAGGTACGCAGTATTTT

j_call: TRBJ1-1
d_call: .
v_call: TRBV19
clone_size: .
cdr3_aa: CASSTWTSTEAFF
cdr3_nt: TGTGCCAGTAGTACCTGGACATCCACTGAAGCTTTCTTT

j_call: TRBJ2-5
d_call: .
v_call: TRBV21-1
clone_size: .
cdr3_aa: CASSKGVTTQQETQYF
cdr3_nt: TGTGCCAGCAGCAAAGGGGTAACTACACAACAAGAGACCCAGTACTTC

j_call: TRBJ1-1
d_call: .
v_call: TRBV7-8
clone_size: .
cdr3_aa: CASSLERNTEAFF
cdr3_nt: TGTGCCAGCAGCTTAGAGCGGAACACTGAAGCTTTCTTT

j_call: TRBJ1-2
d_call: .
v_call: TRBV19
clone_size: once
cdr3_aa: CASRGPGLSRGYTF
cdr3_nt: TGTGCCAGTAGGGGGCCGGGCCTCTCGAGGGGCTACACCTTC

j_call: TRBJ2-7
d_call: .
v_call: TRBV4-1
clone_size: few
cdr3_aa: CASTRGAGTESYEQYF
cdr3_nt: TGCGCCAGCACTCGGGGGGCAGGGACGGAGTCCTACGAGCAGTACTTC

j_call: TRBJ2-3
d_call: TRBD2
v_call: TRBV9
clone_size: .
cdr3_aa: CASSAGTSGSTDTQYF
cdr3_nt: TGTGCCAGCAGCGCCGGGACTAGCGGTAGCACAGATACGCAGTATTTT

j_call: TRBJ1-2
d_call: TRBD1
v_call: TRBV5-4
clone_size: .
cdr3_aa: CASKTRQGVNYGYTF
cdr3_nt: TGTGCCAGCAAGACCCGACAGGGAGTAAACTATGGCTACACCTTC

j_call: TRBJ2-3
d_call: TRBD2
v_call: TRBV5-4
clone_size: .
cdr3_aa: CASSRGLAGSTDTQYF
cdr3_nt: TGTGCCAGCAGCAGGGGACTAGCGGGGAGCACAGATACGCAGTATTTT

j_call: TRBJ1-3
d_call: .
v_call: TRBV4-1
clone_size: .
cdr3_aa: CASSLTQAQGIPGNTIYF
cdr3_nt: TGCGCCAGCAGCCTCACTCAGGCCCAGGGAATCCCCGGAAACACCATATATTTT

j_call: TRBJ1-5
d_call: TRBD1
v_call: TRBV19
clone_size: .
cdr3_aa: CASSVFGTGGGQPQHF
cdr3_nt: TGTGCCAGTAGTGTTTTTGGGACAGGGGGCGGCCAGCCCCAGCATTTT

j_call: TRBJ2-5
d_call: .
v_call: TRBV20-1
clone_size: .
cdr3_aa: CSASQLAGGETQYF
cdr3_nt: TGCAGTGCTAGTCAACTAGCAGGTGGGGAGACCCAGTACTTC

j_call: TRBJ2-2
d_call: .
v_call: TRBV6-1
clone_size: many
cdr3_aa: CASSELRGGGPNTGELFF
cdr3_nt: TGTGCCAGCAGTGAATTACGCGGAGGGGGCCCGAACACCGGGGAGCTGTTTTTT

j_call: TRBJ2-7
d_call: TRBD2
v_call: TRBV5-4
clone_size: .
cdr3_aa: CASSFMRSAGGWNEQYF
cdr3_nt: TGTGCCAGCAGCTTTATGAGATCGGCGGGGGGTTGGAACGAGCAGTACTTC

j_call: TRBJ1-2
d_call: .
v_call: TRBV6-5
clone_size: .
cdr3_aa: CASRPTESYGYTF
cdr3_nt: TGTGCCAGCAGACCGACAGAGTCCTATGGCTACACCTTC

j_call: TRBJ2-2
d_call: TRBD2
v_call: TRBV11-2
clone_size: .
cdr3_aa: CASSSGLAGDFTGELFF
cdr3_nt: TGTGCCAGCAGCTCGGGACTAGCGGGGGACTTCACCGGGGAGCTGTTTTTT

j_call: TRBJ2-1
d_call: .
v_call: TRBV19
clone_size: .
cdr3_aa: CASSIGTPTYNEQFF
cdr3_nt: TGTGCCAGTAGTATAGGGACACCAACTTACAATGAGCAGTTCTTC

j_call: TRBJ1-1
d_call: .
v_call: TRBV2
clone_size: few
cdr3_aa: CASRLRALEPEAFF
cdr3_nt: TGTGCCAGCAGACTCAGGGCTTTGGAACCTGAAGCTTTCTTT

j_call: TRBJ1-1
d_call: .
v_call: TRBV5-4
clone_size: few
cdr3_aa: CASSLALGGLNTEAFF
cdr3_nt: TGTGCCAGCAGCTTGGCCCTGGGGGGTTTGAACACTGAAGCTTTCTTT

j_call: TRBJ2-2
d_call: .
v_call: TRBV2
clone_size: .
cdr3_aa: CASSESGELFF
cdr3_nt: TGTGCCAGCAGTGAGAGCGGGGAGCTGTTTTTT

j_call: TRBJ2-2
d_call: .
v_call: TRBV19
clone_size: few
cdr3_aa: CASSNQGDNTGELFF
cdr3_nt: TGTGCCAGTAGTAATCAAGGGGATAACACCGGGGAGCTGTTTTTT

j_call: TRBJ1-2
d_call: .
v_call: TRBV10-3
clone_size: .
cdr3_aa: CAISESGRVLGYTF
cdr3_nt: TGTGCCATCAGTGAGTCGGGCAGGGTCTTGGGCTACACCTTC

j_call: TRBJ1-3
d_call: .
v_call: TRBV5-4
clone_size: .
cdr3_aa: CASSLWGGTGNTIYF
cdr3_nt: TGTGCCAGCAGCTTGTGGGGGGGTACTGGAAACACCATATATTTT

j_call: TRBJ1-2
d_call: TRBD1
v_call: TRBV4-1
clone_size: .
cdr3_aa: CASSQLRRGLDYGYTF
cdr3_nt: TGCGCCAGCAGCCAATTACGGAGGGGGCTAGACTATGGCTACACCTTC

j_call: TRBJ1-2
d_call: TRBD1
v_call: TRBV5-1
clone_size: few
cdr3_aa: CASSLEAGGANYGYTF
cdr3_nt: TGCGCCAGCAGCTTGGAGGCAGGGGGAGCTAACTATGGCTACACCTTC

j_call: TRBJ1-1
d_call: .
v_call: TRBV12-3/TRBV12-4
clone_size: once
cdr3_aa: CASSFGGSAFF
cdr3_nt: TGTGCCAGCAGTTTTGGGGGGAGTGCTTTCTTT

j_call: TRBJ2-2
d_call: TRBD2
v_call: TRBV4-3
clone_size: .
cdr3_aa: CASSRAGVNTGELFF
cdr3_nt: TGCGCCAGCAGCCGGGCGGGGGTAAACACCGGGGAGCTGTTTTTT

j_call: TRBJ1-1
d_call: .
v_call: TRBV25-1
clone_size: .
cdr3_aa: CASSGEGVGSEAFF
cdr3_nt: TGTGCCAGCAGTGGAGAGGGTGTGGGCTCTGAAGCTTTCTTT

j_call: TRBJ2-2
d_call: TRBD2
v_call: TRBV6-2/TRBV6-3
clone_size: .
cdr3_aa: CASSYPSASGGPGELFF
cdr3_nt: TGTGCCAGCAGCTATCCCTCGGCTAGCGGGGGGCCAGGGGAGCTGTTTTTT

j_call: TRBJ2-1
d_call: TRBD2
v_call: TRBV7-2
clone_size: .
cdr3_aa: CASSSGLAGIEQFF
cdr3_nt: TGTGCCAGCAGCTCCGGACTAGCGGGGATTGAGCAGTTCTTC

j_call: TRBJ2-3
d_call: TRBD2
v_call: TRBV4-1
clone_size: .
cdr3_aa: CASSGSGGRTDTQYF
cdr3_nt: TGCGCCAGCAGCGGTAGCGGGGGACGCACAGATACGCAGTATTTT

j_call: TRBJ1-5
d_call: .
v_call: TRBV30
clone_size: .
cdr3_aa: CAWSPGPGQPQHF
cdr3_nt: TGTGCCTGGAGCCCCGGGCCGGGGCAGCCCCAGCATTTT